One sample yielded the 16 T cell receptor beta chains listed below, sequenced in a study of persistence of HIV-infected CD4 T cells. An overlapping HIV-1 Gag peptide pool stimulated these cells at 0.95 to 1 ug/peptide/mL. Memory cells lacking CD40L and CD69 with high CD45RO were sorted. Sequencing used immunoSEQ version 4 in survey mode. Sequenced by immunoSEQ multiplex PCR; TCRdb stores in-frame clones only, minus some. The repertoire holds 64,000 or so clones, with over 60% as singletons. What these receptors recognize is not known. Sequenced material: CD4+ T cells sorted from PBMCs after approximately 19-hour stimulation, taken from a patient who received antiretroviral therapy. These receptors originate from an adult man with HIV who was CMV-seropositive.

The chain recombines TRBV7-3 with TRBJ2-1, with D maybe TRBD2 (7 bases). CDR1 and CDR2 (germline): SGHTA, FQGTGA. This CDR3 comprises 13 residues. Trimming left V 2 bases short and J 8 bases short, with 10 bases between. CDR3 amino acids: CASSLGGAHEQFF. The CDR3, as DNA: TGTGCCAGCAGCTTAGGGGGGGCCCATGAGCAGTTCTTC.

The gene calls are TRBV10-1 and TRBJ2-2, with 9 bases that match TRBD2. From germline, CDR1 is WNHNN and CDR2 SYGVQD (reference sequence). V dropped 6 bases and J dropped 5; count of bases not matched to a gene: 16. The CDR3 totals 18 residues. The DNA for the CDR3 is TGCGCCAGCAGCCCGTCCGCTGGCGGGGGGGTAGGAACCGGGGAGCTGTTTTTT. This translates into CASSPSAGGGVGTGELFF.

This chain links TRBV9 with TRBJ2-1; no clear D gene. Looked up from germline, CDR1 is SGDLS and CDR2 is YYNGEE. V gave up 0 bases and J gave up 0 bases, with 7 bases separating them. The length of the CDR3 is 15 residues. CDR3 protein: CASSVERTSYNEQFF. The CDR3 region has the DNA TGTGCCAGCAGCGTAGAACGGACCTCCTACAATGAGCAGTTCTTC.

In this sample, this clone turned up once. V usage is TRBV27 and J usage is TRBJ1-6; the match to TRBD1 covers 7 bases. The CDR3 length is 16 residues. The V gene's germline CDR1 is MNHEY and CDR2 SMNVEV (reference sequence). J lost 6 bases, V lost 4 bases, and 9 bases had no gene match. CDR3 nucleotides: TGTGCCAGCAGTTCCCAGGGGGGGATATCTAATTCACCCCTCCACTTT. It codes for CASSSQGGISNSPLHF.

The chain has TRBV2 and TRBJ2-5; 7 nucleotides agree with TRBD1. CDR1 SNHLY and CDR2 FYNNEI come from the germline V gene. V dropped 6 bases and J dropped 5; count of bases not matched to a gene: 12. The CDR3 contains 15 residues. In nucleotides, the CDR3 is TGTGCCAGCAGCCTAGATCAGGGGGATCGGGAGACCCAGTACTTC. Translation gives CASSLDQGDRETQYF.

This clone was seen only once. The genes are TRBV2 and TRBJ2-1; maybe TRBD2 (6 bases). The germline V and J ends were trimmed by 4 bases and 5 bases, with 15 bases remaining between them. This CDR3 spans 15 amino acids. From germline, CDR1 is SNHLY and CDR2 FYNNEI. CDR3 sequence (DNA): TGTGCCAGCAGTGTTGGACTACCGGCAAACAATGAGCAGTTCTTC. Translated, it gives CASSVGLPANNEQFF.

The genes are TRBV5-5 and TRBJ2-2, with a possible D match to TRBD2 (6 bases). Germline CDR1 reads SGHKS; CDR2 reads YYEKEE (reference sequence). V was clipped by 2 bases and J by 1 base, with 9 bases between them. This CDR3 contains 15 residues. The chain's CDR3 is CASSFNGGNTGELFF. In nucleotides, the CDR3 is TGTGCCAGCAGCTTTAACGGGGGGAACACCGGGGAGCTGTTTTTT.

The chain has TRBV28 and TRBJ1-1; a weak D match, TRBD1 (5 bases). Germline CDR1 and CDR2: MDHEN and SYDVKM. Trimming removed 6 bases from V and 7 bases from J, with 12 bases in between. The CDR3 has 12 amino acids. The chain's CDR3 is CASRMGLLEAFF. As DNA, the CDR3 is TGTGCCAGCAGAATGGGACTGCTTGAAGCTTTCTTT.

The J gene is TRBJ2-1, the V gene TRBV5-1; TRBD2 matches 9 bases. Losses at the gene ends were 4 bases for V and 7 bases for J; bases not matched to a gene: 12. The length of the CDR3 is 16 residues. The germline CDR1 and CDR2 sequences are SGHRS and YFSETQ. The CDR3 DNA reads TGCGCCAGCAGCCCGCCGAATGGCGGGGGGGCGAATGAGCAGTTCTTC. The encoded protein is CASSPPNGGGANEQFF.

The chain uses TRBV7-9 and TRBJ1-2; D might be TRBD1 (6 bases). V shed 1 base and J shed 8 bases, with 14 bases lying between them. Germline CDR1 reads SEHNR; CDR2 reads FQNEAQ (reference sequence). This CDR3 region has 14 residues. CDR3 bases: TGTGCCAGCAGCTTAGTGGGGGGGCTTCGAGGCTACACCTTC. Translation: CASSLVGGLRGYTF.

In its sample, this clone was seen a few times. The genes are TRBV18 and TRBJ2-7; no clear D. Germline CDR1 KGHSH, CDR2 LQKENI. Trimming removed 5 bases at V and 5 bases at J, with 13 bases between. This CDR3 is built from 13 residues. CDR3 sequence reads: CASSNIGLNEQYF. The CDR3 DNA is TGTGCCAGCTCAAATATAGGGTTAAACGAGCAGTACTTC. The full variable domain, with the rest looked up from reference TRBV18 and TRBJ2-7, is NAGVMQNPRHLVRRRGQEARLRCSPMKGHSHVYWYRQLPEEGLKFMVYLQKENIIDESGMPKERFSAEFPKEGPSILRIQQVVRGDSAAYFCASSNIGLNEQYFGPGTRLTVT.

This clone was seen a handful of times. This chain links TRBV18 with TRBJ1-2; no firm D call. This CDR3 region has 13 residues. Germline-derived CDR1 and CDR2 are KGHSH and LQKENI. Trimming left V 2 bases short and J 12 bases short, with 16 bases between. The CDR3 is CASSPESGARDTF. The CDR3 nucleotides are TGTGCCAGCTCACCAGAATCCGGAGCCCGGGACACCTTC.

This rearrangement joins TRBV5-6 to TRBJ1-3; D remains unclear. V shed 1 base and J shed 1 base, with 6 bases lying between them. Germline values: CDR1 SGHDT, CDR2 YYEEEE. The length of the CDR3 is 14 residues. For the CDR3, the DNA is TGTGCCAGCAGCTTGATAAGTTCTGGAAACACCATATATTTT. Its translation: CASSLISSGNTIYF.

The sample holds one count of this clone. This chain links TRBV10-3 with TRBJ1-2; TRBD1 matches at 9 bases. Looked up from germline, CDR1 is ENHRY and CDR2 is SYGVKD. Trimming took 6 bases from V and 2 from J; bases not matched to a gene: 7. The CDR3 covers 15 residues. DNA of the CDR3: TGTGCCATCAGGGCTGACAGGGGGTTCAACTATGGCTACACCTTC. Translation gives CAIRADRGFNYGYTF.

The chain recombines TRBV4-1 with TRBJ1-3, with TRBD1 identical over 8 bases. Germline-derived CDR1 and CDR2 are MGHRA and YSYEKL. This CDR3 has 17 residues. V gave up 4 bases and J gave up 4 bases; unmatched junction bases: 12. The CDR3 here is CASSRDPRTGSGNTIYF. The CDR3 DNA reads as TGCGCCAGCAGCCGAGACCCCCGGACAGGGTCGGGAAACACCATATATTTT.

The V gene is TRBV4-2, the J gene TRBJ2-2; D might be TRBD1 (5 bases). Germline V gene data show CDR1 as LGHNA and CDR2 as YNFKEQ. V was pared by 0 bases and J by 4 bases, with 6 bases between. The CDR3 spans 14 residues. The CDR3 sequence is CASSQEGATGELFF. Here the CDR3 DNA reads TGTGCCAGCAGCCAAGAAGGGGCCACCGGGGAGCTGTTTTTT.